These T cell receptor beta chains were read from a single sample in a study of sequential checkpoint blockade in melanoma. The protocol was immunoSEQ multiplex PCR, while the TCRdb copy is restricted to in-frame clones and leaves out a portion. The data contain about 12,000 clones, about 25% of them singletons. The input for sequencing was tumor tissue (inferred from file names), taken from a patient given nivolumab and ipilimumab in sequence. The receptor source for this set is a human donor with melanoma. CDR3s leave out the opening cysteine and the closing phenylalanine or tryptophan. Not every row has a clone size; where given, it reads once, few, many or a size class.

clone_size j_call v_call cdr3_aa
few TRBJ1-1 TRBV7-1 ASSLAIIGQQNTEAF
. TRBJ2-3 TRBV29-1 SVEGGTDTQY
few TRBJ1-3 TRBV28 ASRPVRLQKRSGNTIY
many TRBJ1-6 TRBV6-8 ASSIDRPYSPLH
. TRBJ2-1 TRBV7-4 ASSLLSGGSSYNEQF
few TRBJ2-7 TRBV7-5 ASSWGGEVAENEQY
few TRBJ2-2 TRBV6-8 ANSGTSDTGELF
few TRBJ1-5 TRBV1 ASSQDGTGVIGQPQH
few TRBJ1-2 TRBV6-1 ASSEWQGNYGYT
. TRBJ1-1 TRBV1 ASSQEAGWTEAF
. TRBJ2-5 TRBV10-2 ASSKQGLGQTQY
. TRBJ1-1 TRBV9 ASSWAANTEAF
few TRBJ2-1 TRBV6-8 ASMGGGGTYNEQF
. TRBJ1-5 TRBV19 ASSKRQGATTSNQPQH
. TRBJ2-3 TRBV9 ASSLGLAGTTDTQY
. TRBJ1-2 TRBV18 ASSPPTGAGWGYGYT
medium-sized TRBJ2-7 TRBV9 ASSVAGAYEQY
. TRBJ2-4 TRBV4-1 ASSQGWGTLAKNIQY
. TRBJ1-1 TRBV19 ASTSGREAF
few TRBJ2-7 TRBV6-8 ASSSLTGEQY
. TRBJ2-7 TRBV15 ATSRVTGLIYEQY
few TRBJ1-1 TRBV6-8 ASSYRTAGMNTEAF
. TRBJ2-2 TRBV11-3 ASSLTAGPGGYTGELF
few TRBJ1-1 TRBV11-3 ASSDTGGGTEAF
. TRBJ2-3 TRBV28 ASRAGGRTDTQY
. TRBJ1-4 TRBV5-1 ASSSGQTSTNEKLF
. TRBJ1-1 TRBV29-1 SVAVTVYEAF
. TRBJ2-5 TRBV9 ASRGTSGVQETQY
few TRBJ1-5 TRBV6-1 ASSEAGWTQH
. TRBJ2-1 TRBV6-7 ASSLRGVEQF
few TRBJ1-2 TRBV6-8 ASTGPWNYGYT
few TRBJ1-2 TRBV19 ASSILGGAPVYGYT
. TRBJ1-2 TRBV6-8 ASSRQGARDGYT
few TRBJ1-2 TRBV5-1 ASSLVTGDNEGYT
. TRBJ2-7 TRBV2 ASTGGGARNEQY
medium-sized TRBJ1-1 TRBV6-8 ASSPKQGATEAF
. TRBJ2-7 TRBV7-2 ASSLATNYEQY
. TRBJ1-1 TRBV19 ASRYHLAADYTTEAF
. TRBJ2-1 TRBV19 ASSRLAGGEQF
few TRBJ2-3 TRBV28 ASIDGGAGPTDTQY
few TRBJ2-7 TRBV6-4 ASSLGYEQY
many TRBJ1-1 TRBV4-1 ASSPHRGGGTEAF
few TRBJ2-5 TRBV18 ASSPNQETQY
once TRBJ2-5 TRBV1 TSKGRGETQY
few TRBJ1-6 TRBV7-5 ASSSSSNPGAPTSPLH
many TRBJ2-7 TRBV6-8 ASSYDSYEQY
. TRBJ2-7 TRBV18 ASSPHTGTHSYEQY
. TRBJ2-3 TRBV18 ASSSSTDTQY
once TRBJ2-3 TRBV28 ASSRRFGAGGASTDTQY
few TRBJ2-5 TRBV9 ASSVGDSETQY
. TRBJ1-2 TRBV5-1 ASSLRGQNYGYT
few TRBJ2-3 TRBV10-3 AISEFVTSGGGTDTQY
few TRBJ2-1 TRBV29-1 SVGVAAYNEQF
. TRBJ1-1 TRBV7-4 ASSLTPNTEAF